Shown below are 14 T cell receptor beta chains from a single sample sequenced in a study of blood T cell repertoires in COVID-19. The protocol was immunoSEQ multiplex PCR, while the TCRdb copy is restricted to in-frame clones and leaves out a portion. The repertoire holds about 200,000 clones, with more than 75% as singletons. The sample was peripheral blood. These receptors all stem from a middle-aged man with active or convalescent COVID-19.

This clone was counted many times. The CDR3 here is CASSVGTGGTGELFF. DNA for the CDR3: TGTGCCAGTAGTGTAGGGACAGGTGGGACCGGGGAGCTGTTTTTT. This chain connects TRBV19 to TRBJ2-2, with 8 bases identical to TRBD1. The CDR3 runs 15 residues. Germline CDR1 LNHDA, CDR2 SQIVND (reference sequence). J lost 5 bases, V lost 5 bases, and 7 bases had no gene match.

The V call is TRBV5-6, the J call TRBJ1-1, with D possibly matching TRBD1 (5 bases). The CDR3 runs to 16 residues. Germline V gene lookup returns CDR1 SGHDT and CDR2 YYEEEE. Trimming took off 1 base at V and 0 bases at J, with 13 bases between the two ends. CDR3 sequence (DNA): TGTGCCAGCAGCTTGTGGGGCAGGGTTTTGAACACTGAAGCTTTCTTT. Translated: CASSLWGRVLNTEAFF.

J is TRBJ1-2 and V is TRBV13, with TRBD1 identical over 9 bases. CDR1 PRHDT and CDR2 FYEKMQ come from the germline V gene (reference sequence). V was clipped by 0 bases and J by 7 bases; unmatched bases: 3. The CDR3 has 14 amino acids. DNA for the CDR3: TGTGCCAGCAGCTTAGGGGGACAGGGACTTGGCTACACCTTC. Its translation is CASSLGGQGLGYTF. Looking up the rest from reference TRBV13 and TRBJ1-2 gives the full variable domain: AAGVIQSPRHLIKEKRETATLKCYPIPRHDTVYWYQQGPGQDPQFLISFYEKMQSDKGSIPDRFSAQQFSDYHSELNMSSLELGDSALYFCASSLGGQGLGYTFGSGTRLTVV.

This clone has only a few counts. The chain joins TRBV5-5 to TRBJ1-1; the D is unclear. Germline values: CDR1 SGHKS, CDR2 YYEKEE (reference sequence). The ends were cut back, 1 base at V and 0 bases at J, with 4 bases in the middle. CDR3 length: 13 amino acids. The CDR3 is CASSLFMNTEAFF. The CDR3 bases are TGTGCCAGCAGCTTGTTTATGAACACTGAAGCTTTCTTT.

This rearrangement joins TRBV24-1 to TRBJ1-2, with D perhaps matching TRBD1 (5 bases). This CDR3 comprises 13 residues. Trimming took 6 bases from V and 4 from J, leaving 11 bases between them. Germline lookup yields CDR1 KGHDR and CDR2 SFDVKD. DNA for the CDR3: TGTGCCACCAGTTCAGGGATTGGCTATGGCTACACCTTC. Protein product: CATSSGIGYGYTF.

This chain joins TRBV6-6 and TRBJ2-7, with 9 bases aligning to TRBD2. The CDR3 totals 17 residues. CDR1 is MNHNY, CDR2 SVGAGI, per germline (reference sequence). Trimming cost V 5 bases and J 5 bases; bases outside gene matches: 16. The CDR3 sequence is CASSLLRNSGSLNEQYF. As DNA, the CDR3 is TGTGCCAGCAGTCTCCTAAGGAATAGCGGGAGTCTAAACGAGCAGTACTTC.

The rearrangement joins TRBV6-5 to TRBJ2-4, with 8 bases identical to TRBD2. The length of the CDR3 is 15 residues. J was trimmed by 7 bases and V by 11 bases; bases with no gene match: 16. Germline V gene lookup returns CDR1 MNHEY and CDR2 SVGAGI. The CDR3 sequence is CASAERLAMLNIQYF. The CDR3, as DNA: TGTGCCTCAGCCGAAAGACTAGCGATGTTGAACATTCAGTACTTC.

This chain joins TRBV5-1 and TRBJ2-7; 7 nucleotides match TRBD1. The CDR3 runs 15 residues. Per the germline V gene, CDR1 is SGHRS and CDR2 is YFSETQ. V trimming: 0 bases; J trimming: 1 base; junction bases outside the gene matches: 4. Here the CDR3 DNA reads TGCGCCAGCAGCTTGGACAGGGGTCTATCCTACGAGCAGTACTTC. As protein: CASSLDRGLSYEQYF. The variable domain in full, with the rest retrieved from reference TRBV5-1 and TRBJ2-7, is KAGVTQTPRYLIKTRGQQVTLSCSPISGHRSVSWYQQTPGQGLQFLFEYFSETQRNKGNFPGRFSGRQFSNSRSEMNVSTLELGDSALYLCASSLDRGLSYEQYFGPGTRLTVT.

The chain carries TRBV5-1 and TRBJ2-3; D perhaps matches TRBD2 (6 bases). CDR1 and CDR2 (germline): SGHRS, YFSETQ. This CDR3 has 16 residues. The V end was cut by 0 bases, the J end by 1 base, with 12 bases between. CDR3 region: CASSLEAGPGTDTQYF. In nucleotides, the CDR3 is TGCGCCAGCAGCTTGGAAGCGGGCCCTGGCACAGATACGCAGTATTTT.

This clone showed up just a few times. CDR3 residues: CASSPGTGVDYGYTF. CDR3 DNA sequence: TGTGCCAGCAGCCCCGGGACAGGGGTCGACTATGGCTACACCTTC. This chain connects TRBV5-4 to TRBJ1-2; 10 nucleotides match TRBD1. Unmatched junction bases numbered 6, after V lost 4 bases and J lost 3 bases. This CDR3 contains 15 residues. Germline assignment: CDR1 SGHNT and CDR2 YYREEE (reference sequence). Full variable domain (outside the CDR3, taken from reference TRBV5-4 and TRBJ1-2): ETGVTQSPTHLIKTRGQQVTLRCSSQSGHNTVSWYQQALGQGPQFIFQYYREEENGRGNFPPRFSGLQFPNYSSELNVNALELDDSALYLCASSPGTGVDYGYTFGSGTRLTVV.

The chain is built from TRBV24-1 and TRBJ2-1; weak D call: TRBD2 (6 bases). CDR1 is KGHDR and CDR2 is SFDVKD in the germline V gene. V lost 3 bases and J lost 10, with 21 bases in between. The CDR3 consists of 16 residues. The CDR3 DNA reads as TGTGCCACCAGTGATCTGACAAGGGAGGAACACGGGGAGCAGTTCTTC. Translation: CATSDLTREEHGEQFF.

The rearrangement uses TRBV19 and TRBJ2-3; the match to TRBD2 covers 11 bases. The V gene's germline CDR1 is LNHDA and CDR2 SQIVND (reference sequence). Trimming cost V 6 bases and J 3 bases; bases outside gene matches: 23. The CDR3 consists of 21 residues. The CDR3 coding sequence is TGTGCCAGTAGAAGGCCCCCATATATCCTAGCGGGGGGCCCGGTGACAGATACGCAGTATTTT. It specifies CASRRPPYILAGGPVTDTQYF. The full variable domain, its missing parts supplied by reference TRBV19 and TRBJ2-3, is DGGITQSPKYLFRKEGQNVTLSCEQNLNHDAMYWYRQDPGQGLRLIYYSQIVNDFQKGDIAEGYSVSREKKESFPLTVTSAQKNPTAFYLCASRRPPYILAGGPVTDTQYFGPGTRLTVL.

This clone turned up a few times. The CDR3 spells CASSQQTGANTEAFF. The CDR3 region has the DNA TGTGCCAGCAGCCAACAGACAGGAGCGAACACTGAAGCTTTCTTT. V usage is TRBV7-9 and J usage is TRBJ1-1, with D possibly being TRBD1 (6 bases). Germline V gene lookup returns CDR1 SEHNR and CDR2 FQNEAQ (reference sequence). The CDR3 length is 15 residues. V shed 5 bases and J shed 1 base, with 14 bases lying between them.

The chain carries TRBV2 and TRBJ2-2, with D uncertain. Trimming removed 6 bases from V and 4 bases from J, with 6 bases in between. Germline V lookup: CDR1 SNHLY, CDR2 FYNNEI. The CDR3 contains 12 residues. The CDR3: CASRWSTGELFF. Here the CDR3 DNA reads TGTGCCAGCAGGTGGAGCACCGGGGAGCTGTTTTTT.